The rows below give T cell receptor beta chains drawn from one sample of a study of shared clonotypes between healthy human individuals. Clones were sequenced by immunoSEQ multiplex PCR, and TCRdb holds only the in-frame ones, with some missing. Of a few million clones in the sample, 90% to 95% were seen once. The sequenced sample was naive CD8+ T cells from PBMCs. These receptors were collected from a man aged 18 to 30 in good health. Some clones in this sample may be carry-over from other donors' samples. CDR3s leave out the opening cysteine and the closing phenylalanine or tryptophan.

V gene	J gene	CDR3 protein
TRBV9	TRBJ1-5	ASSVDGLSNQPQH
TRBV4-1	TRBJ2-2	ASSQDWTEAGTGELF
TRBV13	TRBJ1-5	ASSLGGNRRDQPQH
TRBV7-8	TRBJ2-5	ASSLDGQETQY
TRBV20-1	TRBJ1-1	SARRAPEAF
TRBV7-9	TRBJ2-7	ASSSRDGGPYEQY
TRBV28	TRBJ1-2	ASSLEAYGYT
TRBV28	TRBJ1-5	ASSNLRTVLNSNQPQH
TRBV5-1	TRBJ2-3	ASSSRVASTDTQY
TRBV7-9	TRBJ2-1	ASSLGSGLINEQF
TRBV19	TRBJ1-1	ASSVNPGARAF
TRBV4-3	TRBJ1-2	ASSQTTGAQGYGYT
TRBV29-1	TRBJ1-1	SVRPGQGPQNTEAF